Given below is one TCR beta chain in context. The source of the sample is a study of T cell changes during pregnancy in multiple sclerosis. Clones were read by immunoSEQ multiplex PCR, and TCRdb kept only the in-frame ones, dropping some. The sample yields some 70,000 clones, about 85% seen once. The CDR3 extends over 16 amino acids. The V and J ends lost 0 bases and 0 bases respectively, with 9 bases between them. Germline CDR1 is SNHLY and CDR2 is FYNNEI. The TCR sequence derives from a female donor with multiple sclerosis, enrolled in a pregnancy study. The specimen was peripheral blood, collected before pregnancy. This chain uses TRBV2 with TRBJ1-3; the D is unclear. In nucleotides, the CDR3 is TGTGCCAGCAGTGAAGCTTCGGGGATCTCTGGAAACACCATATATTTT. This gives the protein CASSEASGISGNTIYF. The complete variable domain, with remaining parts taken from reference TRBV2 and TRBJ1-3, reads EPEVTQTPSHQVTQMGQEVILRCVPISNHLYFYWYRQILGQKVEFLVSFYNNEISEKSEIFDDQFSVERPDGSNFTLKIRSTKLEDSAMYFCASSEASGISGNTIYFGEGSWLTVV.